Presented here are 14 T cell receptor beta chains from one specimen sequenced in a study of beta chain features in type 1 diabetes. The whole isolated RNA underwent reverse transcription, so sequencing captured expressed TCRB transcripts. Measured with immunoSEQ multiplex PCR; TCRdb has only the in-frame clones, and not every one. There are 970,000 or so clones in the sample; 15% to 20% occur only once, and around 0.02% lies in the top ten. Sequenced input: naive CD4+ T cells from blood. The receptor set was obtained from a woman in her late teens or twenties in good health.

The sample holds a few counts of this clone. This chain uses TRBV6-1 with TRBJ1-2, with D unresolved. The CDR3 sequence is 14 residues long. With 0 bases removed from V and 8 bases from J, the gap between germline ends came to 13 bases. Germline CDR1 is MNHNS and CDR2 is SASEGT. In DNA form, the CDR3 reads TGTGCCAGCAGTGAAGCGCGGAGGAGCTGGGGCTACACCTTC. This translates into CASSEARRSWGYTF.

This clone was detected a few times. V and J are TRBV18 and TRBJ2-7, with 7 bases aligning to TRBD2. Unmatched junction bases numbered 5, after V lost 6 bases and J lost 0 bases. Germline V gives CDR1 KGHSH, CDR2 LQKENI. The CDR3 has 14 residues. As DNA, the CDR3 is TGTGCCAGCTCCGCTAGCGGAACCTCCTACGAGCAGTACTTC. Protein sequence: CASSASGTSYEQYF.

This clone has a handful of counts. V and J are TRBV29-1 and TRBJ2-3; TRBD1 is a possible D gene (5 bases). The CDR3 extends over 14 amino acids. Trimming took off 4 bases at V and 0 bases at J, with 11 bases between the two ends. Germline V lookup: CDR1 SQVTM, CDR2 ANQGSEA. The CDR3, as DNA: TGCAGCGTTGCCTGGGGCAGTAGCACAGATACGCAGTATTTT. Translation: CSVAWGSSTDTQYF.

This clone occurred a few times. The CDR3 sequence is CASSLLAGVGEQFF. CDR3 coding DNA: TGTGCCAGCAGTCTACTAGCGGGAGTGGGTGAGCAGTTCTTC. The chain combines TRBV6-5 with TRBJ2-1; TRBD2 matches 11 bases. Germline assignment: CDR1 MNHEY and CDR2 SVGAGI. V was clipped by 5 bases and J by 9 bases; unmatched bases: 6. CDR3 length: 14 residues.

The chain uses TRBV7-2 and TRBJ2-7; TRBD1 or TRBD2 may be the D gene (6 bases each). The CDR3 extends over 14 amino acids. Germline V gene sequence: CDR1 SGHTA, CDR2 FQGNSA. V gave up 1 base and J gave up 2 bases, with 9 bases separating them. Written as DNA, the CDR3 is TGTGCCAGCAGCTTAGAGGGGGGAGCCTACGAGCAGTACTTC. Amino acids: CASSLEGGAYEQYF. The full variable domain, in which reference TRBV7-2 and TRBJ2-7 provide the parts outside the CDR3, is GAGVSQSPSNKVTEKGKDVELRCDPISGHTALYWYRQSLGQGLEFLIYFQGNSAPDKSGLPSDRFSAERTGGSVSTLTIQRTQQEDSAVYLCASSLEGGAYEQYFGPGTRLTVT.

This clone has more than one count but fewer than ten. This chain connects TRBV5-8 to TRBJ2-7; TRBD1 matches at 11 bases. CDR3 size: 14 residues. J was trimmed by 7 bases and V by 5 bases; bases with no gene match: 8. Germline loops: CDR1 SGHTS, CDR2 YDEGEE. In DNA form, the CDR3 reads TGTGCCAGCAGGCCGGGACAGGGGGAGATTGAGCAGTACTTC. It is translated as CASRPGQGEIEQYF.

This clone was seen only a few times. The rearrangement joins TRBV11-3 to TRBJ2-7; TRBD1 agrees at 7 bases. The germline V gene encodes CDR1 SGHNT and CDR2 YENEEA. This CDR3 comprises 14 residues. The junction had 4 bases not matched to a gene; V was cut back by 2 bases and J by 3 bases. DNA for the CDR3: TGTGCCAGCAGCTTAAACAGGGGCAGCTACGAGCAGTACTTC. This gives the protein CASSLNRGSYEQYF.

A word on this clone: At one end, the junction sequence differs from germline, possibly due to a read error. Other DNA variants within this sample encode the same CDR3. The CDR3 DNA sequence: TGTGCCAGCAGCCGACTAGCGGGAAACAATGAACAGTTCTTC. Translated, it gives CASSRLAGNNEQFF. The V gene is TRBV13, the J gene TRBJ2-1; 11 nucleotides match TRBD2. This CDR3 is 14 amino acids long. In germline, CDR1 is PRHDT, CDR2 FYEKMQ (reference sequence).

The chain couples TRBV7-2 to TRBJ1-5; the match to TRBD1 covers 10 bases. With V trimmed by 7 bases and J by 7 bases, 7 bases remained unmatched. The CDR3 sequence is 14 residues long. CDR1 and CDR2 from the germline V gene are SGHTA and FQGNSA. The CDR3 protein is CASTTRQGAQPQHF. The DNA of the CDR3 is TGTGCCAGCACCACAAGACAGGGGGCCCAGCCCCAGCATTTT.

V is TRBV18 and J is TRBJ1-2; D uncertain. The length of the CDR3 is 15 residues. V lost 1 base, J lost 3 bases, and 12 bases lay in between. Germline-derived CDR1 and CDR2 are KGHSH and LQKENI. The CDR3 DNA sequence: TGTGCCAGCTCACCACAGGAAAAGGCCCACTATGGCTACACCTTC. Its protein is CASSPQEKAHYGYTF.

In its sample, this clone was seen a few times. The chain couples TRBV7-9 to TRBJ2-3; D is perhaps TRBD1 (6 bases). V lost 5 bases and J 4 bases, leaving 13 bases between the germline ends. The germline V gene has CDR1 SEHNR and CDR2 FQNEAQ (reference sequence). This CDR3 has 14 amino acids. CDR3 loop: CASSALQGSDTQYF. CDR3 nucleotides: TGTGCCAGCAGCGCCCTACAGGGCTCAGATACGCAGTATTTT. Looking up the rest from reference TRBV7-9 and TRBJ2-3 gives the full variable domain: DTGVSQNPRHKITKRGQNVTFRCDPISEHNRLYWYRQTLGQGPEFLTYFQNEAQLEKSRLLSDRFSAERPKGSFSTLEIQRTEQGDSAMYLCASSALQGSDTQYFGPGTRLTVL.

The rearrangement joins TRBV7-2 to TRBJ2-3, with TRBD2 matching 10 bases. The germline gives CDR1 SGHTA, CDR2 FQGNSA. With V trimmed by 4 bases and J by 5 bases, 9 bases remained unmatched. There are 16 residues in the CDR3. The CDR3 is CASSSGLAEGLDTQYF. The CDR3 DNA reads as TGTGCCAGCAGCTCAGGACTAGCGGAGGGTTTAGATACGCAGTATTTT.

The V call is TRBV5-1, the J call TRBJ1-4; 9 bases match TRBD1. After removal of 4 bases from V and 8 bases from J, the junction contained 9 bases not matched to a gene. CDR3 length: 15 amino acids. Germline loops: CDR1 SGHRS, CDR2 YFSETQ. The CDR3 is CASSPGQGLGEKLFF. For the CDR3, the DNA is TGCGCCAGCAGCCCCGGACAGGGGCTAGGGGAAAAACTGTTTTTT.

This chain uses TRBV6-5 with TRBJ1-3; 7 nucleotides match TRBD1. Germline V gene sequence: CDR1 MNHEY, CDR2 SVGAGI. There are 14 residues in the CDR3. V was pared by 6 bases and J by 5 bases, with 7 bases of the junction left unmatched. CDR3 protein: CASSRRQGRNTIYF. Here the CDR3 DNA reads TGTGCCAGCAGCCGTAGACAGGGAAGAAACACCATATATTTT.